These 29 T cell receptor beta chains came from one sample sequenced in a study of blood T cells in healthy people across ages. Primers used in a second PCR of roughly 6 to 12 cycles were a sample-barcoded 5' primer and a J-beta primer mix. TCRdb independently ran MiXCR on the 5' RACE reads; one entry per CDR3 protein. Of hundreds of thousands of distinct CDR3 sequences in the sample, roughly 64% were seen once. Sequencing input: blood. These receptors were obtained from a man aged 25-45 years in good health.

This clonotype has a handful of counts. The chain links TRBV4-2 to TRBJ2-1; TRBD2 aligns across 7 bases. This CDR3 spans 19 amino acids. V shed 0 bases, J shed 0 bases, and the junction held 11 bases outside the gene matches. CDR1 and CDR2 (germline): LGHNA, YNFKEQ. CDR3 residues: CASSQEGVLALSSYNEQFF. CDR3 DNA: TGTGCCAGCAGCCAAGAGGGGGTACTAGCGCTGAGCTCCTACAATGAGCAGTTCTTC.

The gene calls are TRBV4-1 and TRBJ2-7, with TRBD2 matching over 10 bases. Trimming took 4 bases from V and 7 from J; bases not matched to a gene: 4. Germline lookup yields CDR1 MGHRA and CDR2 YSYEKL. The CDR3 extends over 13 amino acids. The CDR3, as DNA: TGCGCCAGCAGCCGGACTAGCGGTGATGAGCAGTACTTC. Translation: CASSRTSGDEQYF.

The V call is TRBV29-1, the J call TRBJ1-5; D might be TRBD1 (5 bases). The germline CDR1 and CDR2 sequences are SQVTM and ANQGSEA. The CDR3 runs to 12 residues. Trimming took off 4 bases at V and 7 bases at J, with 11 bases between the two ends. CDR3 in DNA: TGCAGCGTTGGGACGGGGGGACAGCCCCAGCATTTT. This sequence encodes CSVGTGGQPQHF.

This clonotype has just a few counts. The V and J genes are TRBV18 and TRBJ2-7; D call uncertain. Trimming took off 3 bases at V and 0 bases at J, with 15 bases between the two ends. The germline V gene has CDR1 KGHSH and CDR2 LQKENI. The CDR3 has 16 residues. The CDR3 DNA reads TGTGCCAGCTCACCCAGTGGACGGACGGCCTCCTACGAGCAGTACTTC. Its protein is CASSPSGRTASYEQYF.

This clonotype was detected ten times or more. The gene calls are TRBV27 and TRBJ2-7, with a weak D call TRBD1 (5 bases). This CDR3 is built from 15 residues. V was pared by 8 bases and J by 0 bases, with 17 bases between. The germline V gene has CDR1 MNHEY and CDR2 SMNVEV (reference sequence). The CDR3 DNA reads as TGTGCCAGCGCCATCGTAGGGGTTGGCTCCTACGAGCAGTACTTC. Its protein is CASAIVGVGSYEQYF.

The chain combines TRBV7-9 with TRBJ2-7; 7 bases align to TRBD2. The CDR3 is 16 residues long. CDR1 and CDR2 (germline): SEHNR, FQNEAQ (reference sequence). Losses at the gene ends were 1 base for V and 2 bases for J; bases not matched to a gene: 8. CDR3 residues: CASSLGSSGTAYEQYF. Here the CDR3 DNA reads TGTGCCAGCAGCTTAGGTTCTAGCGGAACCGCCTACGAGCAGTACTTC.

V usage is TRBV6-5 and J usage is TRBJ2-7; D might be TRBD2 (5 bases). Germline lookup yields CDR1 MNHEY and CDR2 SVGAGI. Trimming removed 6 bases from V and 0 bases from J, with 15 bases in between. The CDR3 totals 15 residues. CDR3 nucleotide sequence: TGTGCCAGCAGCCGCGGGTGGCTTAACTCCTACGAGCAGTACTTC. Translating gives CASSRGWLNSYEQYF.

This clonotype showed up just once. The CDR3 sequence is CASSYSSWRGTDTQYF. In nucleotides, the CDR3 is TGTGCCAGCAGTTACTCGAGTTGGAGGGGCACAGATACGCAGTATTTT. The chain couples TRBV6-2 or TRBV6-3 to TRBJ2-3; a weak D match, TRBD2 (6 bases). CDR1 and CDR2 from the germline V gene are MNHEY and SVGEGT. With 0 bases removed from V and 1 base from J, the gap between germline ends came to 11 bases. The CDR3 covers 16 residues.

The rearrangement uses TRBV29-1 and TRBJ1-1; 11 nucleotides align to TRBD1. Trimming at V came to 4 bases and at J to 1 base, leaving 5 bases not matched to a gene. CDR3 length: 15 residues. Germline CDR1 and CDR2: SQVTM and ANQGSEA. CDR3 residues: CSVGGTGGWNTEAFF. DNA of the CDR3: TGCAGCGTTGGGGGGACAGGGGGATGGAACACTGAAGCTTTCTTT.

The J gene is TRBJ2-5, the V gene TRBV20-1; D is ambiguous. The CDR3 contains 11 residues. Germline V gene sequence: CDR1 DFQATT, CDR2 SNEGSKA (reference sequence). V gave up 3 bases and J gave up 5 bases, with 7 bases separating them. CDR3 amino acids: CSASRSETQYF. The CDR3, as DNA: TGCAGTGCTAGCCGCAGCGAGACCCAGTACTTC.

The V call is TRBV6-5, the J call TRBJ1-1; D is undetermined. Trimming left V 7 bases short and J 6 bases short, with 9 bases between. CDR3 length equals 11 residues. Germline CDR1 and CDR2: MNHEY and SVGAGI. The DNA of the CDR3 is TGTGCCAGCATTTGGGGAGCTGAAGCTTTCTTT. Residues: CASIWGAEAFF.

This chain links TRBV15 with TRBJ2-7; no reliable D call. CDR1 LNHNV and CDR2 YYDKDF come from the germline V gene (reference sequence). V lost 0 bases to trimming and J lost 2 bases, with 5 bases between them. This CDR3 is 13 amino acids long. The CDR3 nucleotides are TGTGCCACCAGCAGAGATAAGACCTACGAGCAGTACTTC. Its protein is CATSRDKTYEQYF. Full variable domain (rest looked up from reference TRBV15 and TRBJ2-7): DAMVIQNPRYQVTQFGKPVTLSCSQTLNHNVMYWYQQKSSQAPKLLFHYYDKDFNNEADTPDNFQSRRPNTSFCFLDIRSPGLGDTAMYLCATSRDKTYEQYFGPGTRLTVT.

This clonotype was counted only a few times. V and J are TRBV12-3 or TRBV12-4 and TRBJ2-5; D uncertain. This CDR3 region has 12 residues. V was trimmed by 3 bases and J by 5 bases, leaving 7 bases between them. This CDR3 reads CASSFGRETQYF. The DNA of the CDR3 is TGTGCCAGCAGTTTTGGTCGGGAGACCCAGTACTTC.

J is TRBJ2-1 and V is TRBV20-1; 7 bases align to TRBD2. Germline V gene sequence: CDR1 DFQATT, CDR2 SNEGSKA (reference sequence). V shed 3 bases and J 7 bases; nucleotides not matched to a gene: 9. The CDR3 loop spans 14 amino acids. This CDR3 reads CSASKAGEKNEQFF. The CDR3 DNA is TGCAGTGCTAGTAAGGCGGGAGAGAAAAATGAGCAGTTCTTC.

The chain combines TRBV11-2 with TRBJ1-2, with 8 positions matching TRBD1. This CDR3 is built from 15 residues. The germline V gene encodes CDR1 SGHAT and CDR2 FQNNGV. Trimming at V came to 5 bases and at J to 5 bases, leaving 10 bases not matched to a gene. The CDR3 nucleotides read TGTGCCAGCAGCAGCCGGGACAGGAACATTTATGGCTACACCTTC. This sequence encodes CASSSRDRNIYGYTF.

The J gene is TRBJ2-5, the V gene TRBV14, with a possible D match to TRBD1 (6 bases). The CDR3 is made up of 14 amino acids. The V end lost 2 bases, the J end lost 11 bases, and 18 bases lay between the germline ends. Germline V gene sequence: CDR1 SGHDN, CDR2 FVKESK. CDR3 protein: CASSQTGSRWEQYF. The CDR3 nucleotides read TGTGCCAGCAGCCAAACAGGGTCTCGGTGGGAGCAGTACTTC.

The chain joins TRBV15 to TRBJ1-5; D is possibly TRBD1 (6 bases). Trimming shortened V by 0 bases and J by 7 bases, and 13 bases separated the two germline ends. The CDR3 totals 15 residues. Germline V gene lookup returns CDR1 LNHNV and CDR2 YYDKDF (reference sequence). Here the CDR3 DNA reads TGTGCCACCAGCAGAGACACAGGGAACCCCCAGCCCCAGCATTTT. Amino acid sequence: CATSRDTGNPQPQHF.

This clonotype was observed a few times. The rearrangement uses TRBV7-2 and TRBJ1-2; 7 bases line up with TRBD1. CDR3 length: 15 amino acids. CDR1 is SGHTA, CDR2 FQGNSA, per germline. With V trimmed by 1 base and J by 0 bases, 2 bases remained unmatched. CDR3 residues: CASSLEQGANYGYTF. In DNA, the CDR3 is TGTGCCAGCAGCTTAGAGCAGGGGGCTAACTATGGCTACACCTTC.

J is TRBJ2-7 and V is TRBV20-1, with TRBD2 matching over 12 bases. The trim removed 1 base at V and 1 base at J, leaving 14 bases unmatched. This CDR3 has 19 amino acids. CDR1 DFQATT and CDR2 SNEGSKA come from the germline V gene (reference sequence). This CDR3 reads CSARGHPGLAGFGSYEQYF. CDR3 DNA: TGCAGTGCTAGAGGGCATCCGGGACTAGCGGGCTTCGGATCCTACGAGCAGTACTTC.

V and J are TRBV24-1 and TRBJ2-1; D remains ambiguous. V gave up 1 base and J gave up 10 bases, with 7 bases separating them. The germline V gene encodes CDR1 KGHDR and CDR2 SFDVKD. The CDR3 extends over 12 amino acids. The CDR3 DNA reads TGTGCCACCAGTGATTTAGGATGGGAGCAGTTCTTC. Translation gives CATSDLGWEQFF.

This sequence joins TRBV7-2 and TRBJ2-2; D possibly uses TRBD1 or TRBD2 (5 bases each). Germline lookup yields CDR1 SGHTA and CDR2 FQGNSA. V was trimmed by 5 bases and J by 5 bases, leaving 15 bases between them. The CDR3 is 15 residues long. Here the CDR3 DNA reads TGTGCCAGCAGCCGCCGGGGCAGTTCGACCGGGGAGCTGTTTTTT. This encodes CASSRRGSSTGELFF.

The rearrangement links TRBV11-2 to TRBJ2-3; no definite D call. The germline V gene encodes CDR1 SGHAT and CDR2 FQNNGV. The V end was cut by 5 bases, the J end by 0 bases, with 12 bases between. CDR3 length equals 15 residues. CDR3 protein: CASSPRASSTDTQYF. CDR3 sequence (DNA): TGTGCCAGCAGCCCTCGGGCATCTAGCACAGATACGCAGTATTTT.

V is TRBV13 and J is TRBJ2-3; 10 positions agree with TRBD1. J was trimmed by 3 bases and V by 3 bases; bases with no gene match: 6. Germline V gene data show CDR1 as PRHDT and CDR2 as FYEKMQ (reference sequence). The CDR3 contains 16 residues. The CDR3 DNA reads as TGTGCCAGCAGCTTGTTAGGGGACAGGGGTACAGATACGCAGTATTTT. This codes for CASSLLGDRGTDTQYF.

This clonotype was seen a few times. The genes are TRBV6-2 or TRBV6-3 and TRBJ2-7; possible D gene TRBD1, 5 bases. V was pared by 2 bases and J by 3 bases, with 23 bases between. CDR3 length: 18 residues. Germline V gives CDR1 MNHEY, CDR2 SVGEGT. CDR3 amino acids: CASSYRGTLRATYYEQYF. The DNA for the CDR3 is TGTGCCAGCAGTTACAGAGGCACACTCAGGGCGACTTACTACGAGCAGTACTTC.

The gene calls are TRBV20-1 and TRBJ2-1; perhaps TRBD1 as D (7 bases). V shed 2 bases and J shed 0 bases, with 17 bases lying between them. This CDR3 contains 17 residues. Germline V gene data show CDR1 as DFQATT and CDR2 as SNEGSKA (reference sequence). The CDR3 protein is CSARRLVGGSSYNEQFF. The CDR3 nucleotides are TGCAGTGCTAGACGACTAGTAGGGGGCTCCTCCTACAATGAGCAGTTCTTC.

This clonotype was counted a few times. This chain links TRBV9 with TRBJ1-6; D unresolved. The CDR3 runs 16 residues. CDR1 SGDLS and CDR2 YYNGEE come from the germline V gene. The germline V and J ends were trimmed by 1 base and 10 bases, with 18 bases remaining between them. The CDR3 sequence is CASSVSLGLGQSPLHF. The CDR3 nucleotides read TGTGCCAGCAGCGTATCCCTCGGCCTAGGCCAGTCACCCCTCCACTTT.

This clonotype was observed a few times. V and J are TRBV20-1 and TRBJ1-1, with D possibly being TRBD1 (5 bases). This CDR3 has 13 amino acids. Germline-derived CDR1 and CDR2 are DFQATT and SNEGSKA (reference sequence). V was trimmed by 6 bases and J by 0 bases, leaving 11 bases between them. The CDR3 protein is CSADGDLNTEAFF. CDR3 in DNA: TGCAGTGCCGATGGGGACTTGAACACTGAAGCTTTCTTT.

The CDR3 is CASSMNPGQGNTEAFF. CDR3 bases: TGCGCCAGCAGCATGAACCCCGGACAGGGTAACACTGAAGCTTTCTTT. This rearrangement joins TRBV5-1 to TRBJ1-1, with 8 bases lining up with TRBD1. The CDR3 contains 16 residues. J gave up 2 bases and V 4 bases, and 10 bases lay outside the gene matches. Germline V CDR1 and CDR2: SGHRS, YFSETQ.

This rearrangement joins TRBV7-9 to TRBJ2-7; 9 bases align to TRBD1. The CDR3 is made up of 16 amino acids. Germline CDR1 reads SEHNR; CDR2 reads FQNEAQ (reference sequence). V lost 4 bases to trimming and J lost 5 bases; unmatched junction nucleotides: 12. The CDR3 here is CASSSITGGDPHEQYF. The CDR3 DNA is TGTGCCAGCAGCTCGATTACAGGGGGCGACCCCCACGAGCAGTACTTC.